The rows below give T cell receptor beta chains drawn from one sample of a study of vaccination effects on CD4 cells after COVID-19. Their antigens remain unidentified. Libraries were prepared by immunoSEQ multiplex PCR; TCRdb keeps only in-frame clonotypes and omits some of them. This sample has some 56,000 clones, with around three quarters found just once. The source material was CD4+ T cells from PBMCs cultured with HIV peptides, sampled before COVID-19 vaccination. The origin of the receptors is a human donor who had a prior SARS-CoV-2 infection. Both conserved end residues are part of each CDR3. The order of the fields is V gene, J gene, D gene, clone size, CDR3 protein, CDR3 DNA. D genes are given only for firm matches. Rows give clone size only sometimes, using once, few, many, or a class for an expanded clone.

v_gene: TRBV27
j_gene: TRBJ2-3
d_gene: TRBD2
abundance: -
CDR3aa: CASSLGRGVTDTQYF
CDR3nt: TGTGCCAGCTCCCTCGGGAGGGGGGTAACAGATACGCAGTATTTT

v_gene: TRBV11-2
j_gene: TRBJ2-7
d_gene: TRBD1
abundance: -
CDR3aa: CASSPIGQATYEQYF
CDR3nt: TGTGCCAGCAGTCCAATCGGACAGGCTACCTACGAGCAGTACTTC

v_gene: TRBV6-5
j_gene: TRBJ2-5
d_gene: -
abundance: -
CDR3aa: CASSYKVQETQYF
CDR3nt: TGTGCCAGCAGTTACAAAGTGCAAGAGACCCAGTACTTC

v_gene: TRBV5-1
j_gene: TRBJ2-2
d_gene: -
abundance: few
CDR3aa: CASSDVTGSGELFF
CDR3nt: TGCGCCAGCAGCGACGTAACCGGATCCGGGGAGCTGTTTTTT

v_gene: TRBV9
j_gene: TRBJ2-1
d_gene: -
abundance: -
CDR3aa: CASSSWPDGYNEQFF
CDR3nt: TGTGCCAGCAGCTCGTGGCCCGACGGGTACAATGAGCAGTTCTTC

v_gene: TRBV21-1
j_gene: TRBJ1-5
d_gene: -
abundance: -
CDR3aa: CASSKQARDGNQPQHF
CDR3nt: TGTGCCAGCAGCAAACAGGCCAGGGATGGCAATCAGCCCCAGCATTTT

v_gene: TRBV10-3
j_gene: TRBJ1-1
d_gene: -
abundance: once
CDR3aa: CAIRLTGSNTEAFF
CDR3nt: TGTGCCATCAGACTCACAGGGTCGAACACTGAAGCTTTCTTT

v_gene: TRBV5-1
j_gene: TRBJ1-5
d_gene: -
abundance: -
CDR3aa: CASSLASGQPQHF
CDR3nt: TGCGCCAGCAGTCTAGCAAGTGGTCAGCCCCAGCATTTT

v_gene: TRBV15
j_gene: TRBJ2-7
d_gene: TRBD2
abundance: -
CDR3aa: CATSREGRGDEQYF
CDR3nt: TGTGCCACCAGCAGAGAGGGGAGGGGTGACGAGCAGTACTTC

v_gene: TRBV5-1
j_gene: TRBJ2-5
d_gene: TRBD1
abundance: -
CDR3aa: CASSYGTGRETQYF
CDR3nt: TGCGCCAGCAGCTACGGGACAGGGAGAGAGACCCAGTACTTC

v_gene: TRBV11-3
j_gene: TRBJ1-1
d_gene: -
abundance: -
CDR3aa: CASSLAQGRKNTEAFF
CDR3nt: TGTGCCAGCAGCTTAGCTCAAGGACGGAAAAACACTGAAGCTTTCTTT

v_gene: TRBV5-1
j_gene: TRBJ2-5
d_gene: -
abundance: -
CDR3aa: CASSLITLETQYF
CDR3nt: TGCGCCAGCAGCTTAATTACTCTGGAGACCCAGTACTTC

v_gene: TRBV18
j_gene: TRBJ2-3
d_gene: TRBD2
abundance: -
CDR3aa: CASSPQLAGGTDTQYF
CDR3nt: TGTGCCAGCTCACCACAACTAGCGGGGGGCACAGATACGCAGTATTTT

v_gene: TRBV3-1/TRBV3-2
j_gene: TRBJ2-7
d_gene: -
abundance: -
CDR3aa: CASSHLGRLTYEQYF
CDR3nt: TGTGCCAGCAGCCACCTAGGACGGTTAACCTACGAGCAGTACTTC

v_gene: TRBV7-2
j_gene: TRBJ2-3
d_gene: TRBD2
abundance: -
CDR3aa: CASSWTSGLTDTQYF
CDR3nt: TGTGCCAGCAGTTGGACTAGCGGGCTCACAGATACGCAGTATTTT

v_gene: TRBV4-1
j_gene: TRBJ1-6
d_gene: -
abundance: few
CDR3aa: CASSTQDFGDSPLHF
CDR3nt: TGCGCCAGCAGCACACAGGACTTCGGGGATTCACCCCTCCACTTT

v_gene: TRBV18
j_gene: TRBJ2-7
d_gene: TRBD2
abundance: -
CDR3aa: CASSPATSGGIEGTYEQYF
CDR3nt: TGTGCCAGCTCACCGGCGACTAGCGGGGGGATAGAGGGGACCTACGAGCAGTACTTC

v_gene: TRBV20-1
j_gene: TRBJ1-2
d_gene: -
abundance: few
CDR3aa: CSASQDYGYTF
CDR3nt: TGCAGTGCTAGCCAGGACTATGGCTACACCTTC

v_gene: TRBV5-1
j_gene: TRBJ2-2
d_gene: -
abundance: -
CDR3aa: CASSLAPWPPTGELFF
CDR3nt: TGCGCCAGCAGCTTGGCGCCCTGGCCACCCACCGGGGAGCTGTTTTTT

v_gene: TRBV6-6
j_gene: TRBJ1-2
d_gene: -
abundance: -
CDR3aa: CASSYSRDGYTF
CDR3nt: TGTGCCAGCAGTTACTCAAGGGATGGCTACACCTTC